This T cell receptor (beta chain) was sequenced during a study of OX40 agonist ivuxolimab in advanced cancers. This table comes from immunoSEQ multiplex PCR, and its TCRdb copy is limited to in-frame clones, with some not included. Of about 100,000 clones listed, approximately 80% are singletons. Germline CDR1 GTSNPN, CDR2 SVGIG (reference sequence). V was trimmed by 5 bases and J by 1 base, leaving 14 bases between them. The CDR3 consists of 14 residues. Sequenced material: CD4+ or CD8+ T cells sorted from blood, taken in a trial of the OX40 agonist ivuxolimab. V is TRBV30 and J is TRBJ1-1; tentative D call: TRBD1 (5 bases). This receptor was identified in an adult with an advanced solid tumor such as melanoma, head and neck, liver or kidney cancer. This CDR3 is CAWGATGRNTEAFF. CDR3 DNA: TGTGCCTGGGGGGCGACGGGCAGGAACACTGAAGCTTTCTTT.